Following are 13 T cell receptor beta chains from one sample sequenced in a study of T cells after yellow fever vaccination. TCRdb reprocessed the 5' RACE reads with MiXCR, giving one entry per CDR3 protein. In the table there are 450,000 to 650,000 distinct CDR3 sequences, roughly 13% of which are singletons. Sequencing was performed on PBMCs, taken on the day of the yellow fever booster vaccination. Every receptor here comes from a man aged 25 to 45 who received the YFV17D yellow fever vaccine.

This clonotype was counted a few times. Here the CDR3 reads CASSLSLAGGATGGYTF. The CDR3 DNA is TGTGCCAGCAGTTTATCGCTGGCAGGGGGCGCGACGGGTGGCTACACCTTC. The gene calls are TRBV28 and TRBJ1-2, with TRBD1 matching over 8 bases. The CDR3 contains 17 residues. V trimming: 1 base; J trimming: 7 bases; junction bases outside the gene matches: 14. CDR1 MDHEN and CDR2 SYDVKM come from the germline V gene.

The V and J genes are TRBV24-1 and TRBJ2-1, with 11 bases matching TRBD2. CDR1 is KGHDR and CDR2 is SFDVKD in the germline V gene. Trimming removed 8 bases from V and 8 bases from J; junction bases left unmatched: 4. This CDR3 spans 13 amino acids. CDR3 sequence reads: CATMTSGTHEQFF. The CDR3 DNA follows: TGTGCCACCATGACTAGCGGGACCCATGAGCAGTTCTTC.

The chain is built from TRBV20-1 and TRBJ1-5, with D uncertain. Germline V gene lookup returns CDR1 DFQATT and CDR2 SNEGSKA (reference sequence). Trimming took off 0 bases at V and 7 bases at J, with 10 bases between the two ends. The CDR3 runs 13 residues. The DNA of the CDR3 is TGCAGTGCTAGAGAATTACGGGAACAGCCCCAGCATTTT. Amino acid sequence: CSARELREQPQHF.

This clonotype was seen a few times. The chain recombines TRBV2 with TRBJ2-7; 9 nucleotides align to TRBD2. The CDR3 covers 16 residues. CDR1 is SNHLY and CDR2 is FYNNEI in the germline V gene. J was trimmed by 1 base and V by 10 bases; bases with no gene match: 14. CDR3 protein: CATQGGPSGESYEQYF. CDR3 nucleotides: TGTGCCACCCAGGGGGGTCCTAGCGGGGAATCCTACGAGCAGTACTTC. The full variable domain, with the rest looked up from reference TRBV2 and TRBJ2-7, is EPEVTQTPSHQVTQMGQEVILRCVPISNHLYFYWYRQILGQKVEFLVSFYNNEISEKSEIFDDQFSVERPDGSNFTLKIRSTKLEDSAMYFCATQGGPSGESYEQYFGPGTRLTVT.

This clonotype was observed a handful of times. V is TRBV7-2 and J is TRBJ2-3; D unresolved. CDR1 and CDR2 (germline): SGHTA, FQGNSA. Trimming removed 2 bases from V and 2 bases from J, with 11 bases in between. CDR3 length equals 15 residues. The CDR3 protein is CASSLQDPNTDTQYF. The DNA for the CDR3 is TGTGCCAGCAGCTTACAGGATCCCAACACAGATACGCAGTATTTT. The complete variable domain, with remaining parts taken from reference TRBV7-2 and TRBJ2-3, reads GAGVSQSPSNKVTEKGKDVELRCDPISGHTALYWYRQSLGQGLEFLIYFQGNSAPDKSGLPSDRFSAERTGGSVSTLTIQRTQQEDSAVYLCASSLQDPNTDTQYFGPGTRLTVL.

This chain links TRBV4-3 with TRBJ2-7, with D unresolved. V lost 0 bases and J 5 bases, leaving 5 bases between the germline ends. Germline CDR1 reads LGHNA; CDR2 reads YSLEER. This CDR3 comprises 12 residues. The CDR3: CASSQDGDEQYF. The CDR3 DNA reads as TGCGCCAGCAGCCAAGATGGGGACGAGCAGTACTTC.

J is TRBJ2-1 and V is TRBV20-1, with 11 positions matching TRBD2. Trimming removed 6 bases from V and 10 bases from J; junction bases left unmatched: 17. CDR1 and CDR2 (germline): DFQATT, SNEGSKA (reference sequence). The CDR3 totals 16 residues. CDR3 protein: CSAPRTSGSPTWEQFF. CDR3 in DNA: TGCAGTGCCCCGCGAACTAGCGGGAGTCCGACTTGGGAGCAGTTCTTC.

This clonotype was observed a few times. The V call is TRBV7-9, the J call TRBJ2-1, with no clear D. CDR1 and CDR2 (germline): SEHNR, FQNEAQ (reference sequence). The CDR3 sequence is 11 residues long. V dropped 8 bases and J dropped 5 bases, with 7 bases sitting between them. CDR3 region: CASQANNEQFF. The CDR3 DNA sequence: TGTGCCAGCCAGGCCAACAATGAGCAGTTCTTC.

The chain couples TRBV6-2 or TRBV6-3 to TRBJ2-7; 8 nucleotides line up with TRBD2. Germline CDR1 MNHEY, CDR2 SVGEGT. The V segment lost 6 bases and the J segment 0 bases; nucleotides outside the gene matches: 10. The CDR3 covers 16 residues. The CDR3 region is CASRLLSGSRSYEQYF. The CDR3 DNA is TGTGCCAGCAGACTCCTCAGCGGGAGCCGCTCCTACGAGCAGTACTTC.

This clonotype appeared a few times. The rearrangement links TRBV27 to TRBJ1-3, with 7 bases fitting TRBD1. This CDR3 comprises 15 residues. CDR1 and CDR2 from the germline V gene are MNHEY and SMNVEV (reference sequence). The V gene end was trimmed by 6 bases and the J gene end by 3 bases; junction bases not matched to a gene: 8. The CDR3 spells CASSFTGTVGNTIYF. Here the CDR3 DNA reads TGTGCCAGCAGCTTTACAGGGACAGTTGGAAACACCATATATTTT.

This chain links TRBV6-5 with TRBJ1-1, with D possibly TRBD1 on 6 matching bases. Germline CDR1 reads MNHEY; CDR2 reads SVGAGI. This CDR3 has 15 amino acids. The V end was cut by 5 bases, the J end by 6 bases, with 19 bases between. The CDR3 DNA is TGTGCCAGCAGTAACCGGGACACCAAGGTCGCTGAAGCTTTCTTT. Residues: CASSNRDTKVAEAFF.

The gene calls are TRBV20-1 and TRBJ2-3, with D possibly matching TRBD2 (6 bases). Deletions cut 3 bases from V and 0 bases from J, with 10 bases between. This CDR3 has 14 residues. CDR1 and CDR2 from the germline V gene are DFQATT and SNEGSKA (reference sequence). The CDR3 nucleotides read TGCAGTGCTAGGTGGGCGGGGAGCACAGATACGCAGTATTTT. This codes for CSARWAGSTDTQYF.

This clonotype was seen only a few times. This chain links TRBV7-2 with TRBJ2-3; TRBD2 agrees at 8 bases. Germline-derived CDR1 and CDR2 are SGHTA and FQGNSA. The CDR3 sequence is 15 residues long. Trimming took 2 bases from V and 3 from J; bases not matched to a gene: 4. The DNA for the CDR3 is TGTGCCAGCAGCTTATGGCGGGAGGTGACAGATACGCAGTATTTT. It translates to CASSLWREVTDTQYF.